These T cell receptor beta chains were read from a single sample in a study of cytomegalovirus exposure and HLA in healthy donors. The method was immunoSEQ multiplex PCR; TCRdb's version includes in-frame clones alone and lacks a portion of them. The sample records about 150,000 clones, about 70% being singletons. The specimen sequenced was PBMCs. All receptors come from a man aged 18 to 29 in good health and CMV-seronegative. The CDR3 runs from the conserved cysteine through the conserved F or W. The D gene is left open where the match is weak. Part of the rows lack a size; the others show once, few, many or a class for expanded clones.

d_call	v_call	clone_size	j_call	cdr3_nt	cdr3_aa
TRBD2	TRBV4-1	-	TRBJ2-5	TGCGCCAGCAGCCAAGAACTAGCGGGGGCCCGGAAGGTGACCCAGTACTTC	CASSQELAGARKVTQYF
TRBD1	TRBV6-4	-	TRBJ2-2	TGTGCCAGCAGTGATGTGGTCGGGACAGTTAACGCCGGGGAGCTGTTTTTT	CASSDVVGTVNAGELFF
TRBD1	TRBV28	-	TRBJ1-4	TGTGCCAGCAGGGTGGGACAGGACCCAGCAGGTGGTGAAAAACTGTTTTTT	CASRVGQDPAGGEKLFF
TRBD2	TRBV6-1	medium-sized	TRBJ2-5	TGTGCCAGCAGTGAACTAGCGGGGGGGCAAGAGACCCAGTACTTC	CASSELAGGQETQYF
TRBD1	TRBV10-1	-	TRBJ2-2	TGCGCCAGCAGTGAGTCGACGACAGGGTGGACCGGGGAGCTGTTTTTT	CASSESTTGWTGELFF
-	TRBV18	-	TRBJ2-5	TGTGCCAGCTTCGATAATACAGGGCGGGAGACCCAGTACTTC	CASFDNTGRETQYF
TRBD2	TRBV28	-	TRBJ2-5	TGTGCCAGCAGTTTTTCACCCCTAGCGGGGGGAGAGACCCAGTACTTC	CASSFSPLAGGETQYF
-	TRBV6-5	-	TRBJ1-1	TGTGCCAGTTACGGCAGGCGGGACGCTTTCTTT	CASYGRRDAFF
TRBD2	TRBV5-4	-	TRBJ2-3	TGTGCCAGCAGCTCCTACCGACTAGCGGCCACAGATACGCAGTATTTT	CASSSYRLAATDTQYF
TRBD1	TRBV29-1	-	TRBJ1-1	TGCAGCGTTGAGACAGGGGGCGGGGGAGCTTTCTTT	CSVETGGGGAFF
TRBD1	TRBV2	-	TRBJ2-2	TGTGCCGGAACTCACAAGGAGAACAGGGGTCTCACCGGGGAGCTGTTTTTT	CAGTHKENRGLTGELFF
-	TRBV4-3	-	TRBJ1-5	TGCGCCAGCAGCCAAGATCTGATTCGTGGCAGTCGTTATAGCAATCAGCCCCAGCATTTT	CASSQDLIRGSRYSNQPQHF
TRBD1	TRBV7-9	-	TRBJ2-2	TGTGCCAGCAGCACCTCACCGGGACAGTCGAACACCGGGGAGCTGTTTTTT	CASSTSPGQSNTGELFF
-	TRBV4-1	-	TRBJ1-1	TGCGCCAGCAGCCAAGAATCCCAGAACACTGAAGCTTTCTTT	CASSQESQNTEAFF
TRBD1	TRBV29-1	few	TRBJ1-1	TGCAGCGCCGCTTTGCTAGGGACAGTGAACACTGAAGCTTTCTTT	CSAALLGTVNTEAFF
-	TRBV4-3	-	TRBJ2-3	TGCGCCAGCAGCCAAGGTAATAGAGAGAGCGGGCAGTATTTT	CASSQGNRESGQYF
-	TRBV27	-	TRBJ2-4	TGTGCCAGCAGTTTGGAGGGATTTGGCAAAAACAGTCAGTACTTC	CASSLEGFGKNSQYF
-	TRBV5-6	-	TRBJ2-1	TGTGCCAGCAGCTTGAGTCGACAGTCGGAGCAGTTCTTC	CASSLSRQSEQFF